This T cell receptor beta chain was captured in a study of blood T cell repertoires in COVID-19. Study details: Researchers got acute and convalescent COVID-19 samples from the United States, Italy and Spain.

In the study's own analysis: It was from reference gene primer amplification that nucleated cell counts were estimated. Here immunoSEQ multiplex PCR was the method, and the copy in TCRdb shows in-frame clones only, minus some. That table supplies the V and J calls and clone size; D and trimming were determined from the DNA. The sample carries about 190,000 clones, 80% to 90% recorded once. A few counts support this clone. This sequence originates from a woman aged 80 or older with acute or convalescent COVID-19. The sequencing input was peripheral blood.

DNA for the CDR3: TGTGCCAGCTCACCAACAGGGCGTGCTGAAGCTTTCTTT. Translated, it gives CASSPTGRAEAFF. The gene calls are TRBV18 and TRBJ1-1; D perhaps matches TRBD1 (6 bases). Trimming removed 2 bases from V and 6 bases from J, with 10 bases in between. Germline V gene data show CDR1 as KGHSH and CDR2 as LQKENI. The CDR3 is 13 amino acids.